Each of the 2 T cell receptor beta chains below was sequenced from the same sample in a study of response to subunit inactivated influenza vaccine. TCRdb re-called the RT-PCR reads through MiXCR, storing one row per CDR3 protein. In the table there are about 650,000 distinct CDR3 sequences, 12% to 15% of which are singletons. The sample consisted of PBMCs from blood, taken around 15 days before vaccination. The source of these receptors is a man in his fifties or sixties who received an inactivated influenza vaccine.

The V call is TRBV29-1, the J call TRBJ2-1, with TRBD1 as a possible D gene (6 bases). This CDR3 has 11 residues. V was shortened by 5 bases and J by 6 bases, with 8 bases between the two germline ends. Germline-derived CDR1 and CDR2 are SQVTM and ANQGSEA. The CDR3 region is CSVPGANEQFF. The CDR3 DNA reads TGCAGCGTTCCAGGGGCCAATGAGCAGTTCTTC.

The chain employs TRBV4-2 and TRBJ2-1; 8 bases align to TRBD2. This CDR3 has 17 amino acids. The junction had 5 bases not matched to a gene; V was cut back by 0 bases and J by 1 base. Germline assignment: CDR1 LGHNA and CDR2 YNFKEQ. Written as DNA, the CDR3 is TGTGCCAGCAGCCAAGATGGGCGGGGGGCGTCCTACAATGAGCAGTTCTTC. It translates to CASSQDGRGASYNEQFF.